This T cell receptor (beta chain) was documented in a study of T cells after posttransplantation cyclophosphamide. The CDR3 sequence is 14 residues long. Trimming at V came to 5 bases and at J to 4 bases, leaving 1 base not matched to a gene. In germline, CDR1 is LNHDA, CDR2 SQIVND (reference sequence). Generated by immunoSEQ multiplex PCR, the TCRdb table keeps only in-frame clones and is missing some. The sample yields about 38,000 clones, without any singletons. Peripheral blood was collected from the related graft donor on the marrow donation day. The receptor's source is a man in his fifties or sixties in good health, CMV-negative, and a related stem cell transplant donor. This sequence joins TRBV19 and TRBJ2-7, with TRBD2 matching 14 bases. The sequenced sample consisted of PBMCs. The CDR3 region is CASSRTSGGYEQYF. CDR3 bases: TGTGCCAGTAGTCGGACTAGCGGGGGGTACGAGCAGTACTTC.